This T cell receptor (beta chain) was profiled in a study of T-cell memory formation after mild COVID-19. Study outcomes and limitations: Later expanders leaned CD4+, whereas day 15 to 85 contracting clones were balanced CD4/CD8. Among contracting clones, CD4+ were mainly CM/EM and CD8+ enriched in EMRA. Second-wave clones peaking on day 37 lacked confirmed SARS-CoV-2 specificity. The study detected some responding clones in pre-infection memory, suggesting cross-reactive memory joined.

CDR1 and CDR2 from the germline V gene are LGHNA and YNFKEQ. The CDR3 is made up of 16 amino acids. V was pared by 3 bases and J by 3 bases, with 4 bases of the junction left unmatched. The sample holds a few counts of this clonotype. Its antigen is undetermined. TCRdb called the 5' RACE reads again in MiXCR, with one record for every CDR3 protein. This sample has a few hundred thousand distinct CDR3 sequences, with around 24% found just once. Sequencing was done on a sample of PBMCs or a T cell subset sorted from them (not recorded which). The chain combines TRBV4-2 with TRBJ2-2; 10 bases agree with TRBD1. The clonotype originates from an adult woman who had mild COVID-19 (a few samples of this study predate the infection). Cell type and time point are not known. As DNA, the CDR3 is TGTGCCAGCAGCCAGCGACAGGGGGCGGACACCGGGGAGCTGTTTTTT. Amino acid sequence: CASSQRQGADTGELFF.